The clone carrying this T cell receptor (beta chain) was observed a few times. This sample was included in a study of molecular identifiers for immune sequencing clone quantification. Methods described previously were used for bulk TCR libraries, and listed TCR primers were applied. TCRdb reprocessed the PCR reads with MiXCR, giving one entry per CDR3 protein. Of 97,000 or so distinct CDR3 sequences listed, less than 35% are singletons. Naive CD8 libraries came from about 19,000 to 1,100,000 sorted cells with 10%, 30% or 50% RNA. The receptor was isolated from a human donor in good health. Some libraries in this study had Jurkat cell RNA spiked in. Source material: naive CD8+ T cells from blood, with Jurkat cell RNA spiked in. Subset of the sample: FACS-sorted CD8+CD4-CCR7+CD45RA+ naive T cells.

The CDR3 is CASSPAMDIQYF. In DNA, the CDR3 is TGTGCCAGCTCCCCAGCGATGGACATTCAGTACTTC. V gene TRBV11-2 combines with J gene TRBJ2-4, with no clear D. V lost 8 bases and J lost 8, with 13 bases in between. The CDR3 runs to 12 residues. Germline loops: CDR1 SGHAT, CDR2 FQNNGV.